This T cell receptor beta chain stems from a study of blood T cell repertoires in COVID-19. Cohorts were based on clinical histories the participants reported. Assay: immunoSEQ multiplex PCR; the TCRdb copy retains only in-frame clones and omits some. The sample shows 150,000 to 200,000 clones, 76% of them seen only once. V was clipped by 4 bases and J by 0 bases, with 7 bases between them. The CDR3 loop spans 13 amino acids. The V gene's germline CDR1 is SQVTM and CDR2 ANQGSEA. The chain joins TRBV29-1 to TRBJ1-3; D unclear. This clonotype originated in a woman aged 50 to 60 with acute COVID-19. The sample was PBMCs or T cells enriched from blood (not recorded which). The CDR3 DNA sequence: TGCAGCGTTGCAGGACTCTCTGGAAACACCATATATTTT. Translated, it gives CSVAGLSGNTIYF.